This note documents a single T cell receptor beta chain sequence. This record comes from a study of blood T cell repertoires in COVID-19. Study details: Acute and convalescent COVID-19 specimens originated in the United States, Italy and Spain. The analysed material was cDNA or gDNA that came from T cells, B-cell-depleted T cells, or PBMCs.

Methods used by the authors: Amplification with reference gene primers provided the estimates of nucleated cell counts. Clones were sequenced by immunoSEQ multiplex PCR, and TCRdb holds only the in-frame ones, with some missing. D and trimming come from the DNA, and the V and J calls and clone size come from that table. Altogether about 87,000 clones are present, about 83% being singletons, with the ten largest covering roughly 25%. Input material: peripheral blood. This sequence originates from a human donor in a cohort sampled during active COVID-19.

The CDR3 sequence is CASSQGLAGGIINYEQYF. For the CDR3, the DNA is TGTGCCAGCAGCCAAGGACTAGCGGGAGGCATAATAAACTACGAGCAGTACTTC. The chain links TRBV7-8 to TRBJ2-7, with 14 bases identical to TRBD2. Germline lookup yields CDR1 SGHVS and CDR2 FQNEAQ. The CDR3 totals 18 residues. Trimming cost V 5 bases and J 3 bases; bases outside gene matches: 12.